This T cell receptor (beta chain) is from a study of blood T cell repertoires in COVID-19. Only a few counts were recorded for this clone. CDR1 WSHSY and CDR2 SAAADI come from the germline V gene. V lost 4 bases to trimming and J lost 2 bases; unmatched junction nucleotides: 3. This CDR3 contains 15 residues. Profiled with immunoSEQ multiplex PCR; TCRdb holds only in-frame clones, not every one. This sample carries fewer than 150,000 clones, about nine tenths of them seen once, and the ten largest clones take 7.7%. The receptor was derived from a human donor in a cohort sampled during active COVID-19. The chain is built from TRBV10-2 and TRBJ1-2, with 11 bases that match TRBD1. The source material was peripheral blood. The CDR3 DNA follows: TGCGCCAGCAGTGGGAGGGACAGGGGGAACTATGGCTACACCTTC. The encoded protein is CASSGRDRGNYGYTF.